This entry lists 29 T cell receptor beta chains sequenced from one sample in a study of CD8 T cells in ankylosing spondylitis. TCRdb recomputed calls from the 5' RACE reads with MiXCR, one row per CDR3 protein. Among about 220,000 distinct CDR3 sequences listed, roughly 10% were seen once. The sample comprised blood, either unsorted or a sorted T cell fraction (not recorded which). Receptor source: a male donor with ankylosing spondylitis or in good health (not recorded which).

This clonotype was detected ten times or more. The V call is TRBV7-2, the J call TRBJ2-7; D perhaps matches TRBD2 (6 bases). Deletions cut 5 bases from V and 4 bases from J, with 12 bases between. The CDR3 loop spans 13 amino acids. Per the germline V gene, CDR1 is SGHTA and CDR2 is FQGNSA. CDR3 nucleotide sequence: TGTGCCAGCAGCCCGCGACTAGAGTACGAGCAGTACTTC. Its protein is CASSPRLEYEQYF.

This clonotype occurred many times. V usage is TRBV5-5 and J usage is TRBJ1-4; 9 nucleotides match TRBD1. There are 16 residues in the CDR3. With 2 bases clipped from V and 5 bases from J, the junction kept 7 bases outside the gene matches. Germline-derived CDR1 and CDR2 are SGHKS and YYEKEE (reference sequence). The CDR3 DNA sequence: TGTGCCAGCAGCTTTAGGGGGACAGGGCTAAATGAAAAACTGTTTTTT. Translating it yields CASSFRGTGLNEKLFF. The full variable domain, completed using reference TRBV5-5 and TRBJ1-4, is DAGVTQSPTHLIKTRGQQVTLRCSPISGHKSVSWYQQVLGQGPQFIFQYYEKEERGRGNFPDRFSARQFPNYSSELNVNALLLGDSALYLCASSFRGTGLNEKLFFGSGTQLSVL.

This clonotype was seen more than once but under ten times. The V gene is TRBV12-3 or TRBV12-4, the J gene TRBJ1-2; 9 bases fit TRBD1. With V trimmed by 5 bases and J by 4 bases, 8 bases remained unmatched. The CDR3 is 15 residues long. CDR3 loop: CASSTTGGDGYGYTF. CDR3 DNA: TGTGCCAGCAGTACAACAGGGGGCGACGGCTATGGCTACACCTTC.

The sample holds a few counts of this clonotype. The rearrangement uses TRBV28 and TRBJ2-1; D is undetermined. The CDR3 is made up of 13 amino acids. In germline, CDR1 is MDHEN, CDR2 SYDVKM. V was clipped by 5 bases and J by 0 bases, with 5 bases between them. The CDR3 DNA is TGTGCCAGCAGTCGCAGCTCCTACAATGAGCAGTTCTTC. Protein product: CASSRSSYNEQFF.

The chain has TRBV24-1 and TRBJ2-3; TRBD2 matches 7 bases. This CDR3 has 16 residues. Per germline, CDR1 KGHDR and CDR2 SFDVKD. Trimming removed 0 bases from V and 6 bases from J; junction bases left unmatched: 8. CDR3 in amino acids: CATSDLRSGAGDTQYF. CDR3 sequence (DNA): TGTGCCACCAGTGATTTGCGGTCGGGAGCGGGGGATACGCAGTATTTT.

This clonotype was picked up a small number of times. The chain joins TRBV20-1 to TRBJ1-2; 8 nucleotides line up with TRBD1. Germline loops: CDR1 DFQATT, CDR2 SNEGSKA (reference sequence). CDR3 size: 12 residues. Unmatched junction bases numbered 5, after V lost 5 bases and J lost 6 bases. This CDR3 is CSALQGGDGYTF. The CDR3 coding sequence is TGCAGTGCTCTACAGGGGGGGGATGGCTACACCTTC.

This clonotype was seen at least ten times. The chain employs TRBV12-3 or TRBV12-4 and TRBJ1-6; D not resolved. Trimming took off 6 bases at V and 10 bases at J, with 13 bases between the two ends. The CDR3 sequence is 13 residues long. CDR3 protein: CASRSGSGSPLHF. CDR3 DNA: TGTGCCAGCAGGTCAGGATCAGGATCACCCCTCCACTTT.

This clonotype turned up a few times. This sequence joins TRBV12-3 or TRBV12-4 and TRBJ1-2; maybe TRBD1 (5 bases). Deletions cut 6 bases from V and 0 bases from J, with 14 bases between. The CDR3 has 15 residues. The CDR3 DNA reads TGTGCCAGCAGCAAGACAGATTTGACTAACTATGGCTACACCTTC. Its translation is CASSKTDLTNYGYTF.

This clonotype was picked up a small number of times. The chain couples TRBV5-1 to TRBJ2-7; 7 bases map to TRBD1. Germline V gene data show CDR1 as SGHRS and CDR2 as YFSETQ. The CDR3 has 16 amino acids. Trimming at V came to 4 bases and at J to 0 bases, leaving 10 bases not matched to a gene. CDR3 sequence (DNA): TGCGCCAGCAGCCCCGAAGGGGGACAGTACTCCTACGAGCAGTACTTC. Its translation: CASSPEGGQYSYEQYF.

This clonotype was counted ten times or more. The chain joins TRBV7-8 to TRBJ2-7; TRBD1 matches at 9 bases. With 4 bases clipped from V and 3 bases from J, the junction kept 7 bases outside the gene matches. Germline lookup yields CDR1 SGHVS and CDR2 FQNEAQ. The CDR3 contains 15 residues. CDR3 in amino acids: CASSSPGQGIYEQYF. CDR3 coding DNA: TGTGCCAGCAGCTCACCGGGACAGGGAATCTACGAGCAGTACTTC.

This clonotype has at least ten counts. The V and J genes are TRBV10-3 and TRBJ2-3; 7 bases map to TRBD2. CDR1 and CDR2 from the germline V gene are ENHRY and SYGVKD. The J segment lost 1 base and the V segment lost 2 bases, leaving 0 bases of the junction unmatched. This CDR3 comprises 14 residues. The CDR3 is CAISESGGTDTQYF. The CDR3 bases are TGTGCCATCAGTGAGAGCGGGGGCACAGATACGCAGTATTTT.

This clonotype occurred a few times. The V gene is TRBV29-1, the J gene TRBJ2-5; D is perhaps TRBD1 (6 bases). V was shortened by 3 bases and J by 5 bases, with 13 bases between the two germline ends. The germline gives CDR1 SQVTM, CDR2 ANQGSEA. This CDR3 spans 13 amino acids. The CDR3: CSVDSGARETQYF. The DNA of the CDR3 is TGCAGCGTTGATTCAGGGGCGCGGGAGACCCAGTACTTC.

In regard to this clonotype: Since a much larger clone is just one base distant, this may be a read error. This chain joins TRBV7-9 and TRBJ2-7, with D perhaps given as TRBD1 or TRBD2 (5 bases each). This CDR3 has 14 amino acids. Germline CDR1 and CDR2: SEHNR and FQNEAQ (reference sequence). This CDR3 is CASSPGRPDYEPYF. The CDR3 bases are TGTGCCAGCAGCCCGGGACGGCCAGACTACGAGCCGTACTTC. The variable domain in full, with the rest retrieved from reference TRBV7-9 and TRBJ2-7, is DTGVSQNPRHKITKRGQNVTFRCDPISEHNRLYWYRQTLGQGPEFLTYFQNEAQLEKSRLLSDRFSAERPKGSFSTLEIQRTEQGDSAMYLCASSPGRPDYEPYFGPGTRLTVT.

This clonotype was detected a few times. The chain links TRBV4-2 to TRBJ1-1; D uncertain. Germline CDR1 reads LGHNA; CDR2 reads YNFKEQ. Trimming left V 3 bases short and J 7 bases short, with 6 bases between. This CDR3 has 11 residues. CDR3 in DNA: TGTGCCAGCAGCCAGTTTGGTGAAGCTTTCTTT. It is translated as CASSQFGEAFF.

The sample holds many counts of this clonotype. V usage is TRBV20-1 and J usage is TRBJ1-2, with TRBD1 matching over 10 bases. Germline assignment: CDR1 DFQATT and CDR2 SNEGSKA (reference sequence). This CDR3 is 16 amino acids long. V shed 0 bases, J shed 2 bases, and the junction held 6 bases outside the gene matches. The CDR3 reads CSARDRTGQGNYGYTF. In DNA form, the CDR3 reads TGCAGTGCTAGAGATCGGACGGGACAGGGGAACTATGGCTACACCTTC.

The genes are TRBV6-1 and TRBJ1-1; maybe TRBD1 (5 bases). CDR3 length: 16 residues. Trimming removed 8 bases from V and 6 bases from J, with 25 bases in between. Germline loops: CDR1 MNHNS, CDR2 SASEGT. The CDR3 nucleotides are TGTGCCAGCGGCACCGGCGGGGGTCGTGGGGACGCTGAAGCTTTCTTT. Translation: CASGTGGGRGDAEAFF.

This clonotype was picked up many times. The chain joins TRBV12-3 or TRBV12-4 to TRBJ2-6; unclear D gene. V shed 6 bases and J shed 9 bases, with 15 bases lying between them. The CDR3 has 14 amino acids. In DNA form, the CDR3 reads TGTGCCAGCAGCCCTCTACCGGGCCTCAACGTCCTGACTTTC. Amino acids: CASSPLPGLNVLTF.

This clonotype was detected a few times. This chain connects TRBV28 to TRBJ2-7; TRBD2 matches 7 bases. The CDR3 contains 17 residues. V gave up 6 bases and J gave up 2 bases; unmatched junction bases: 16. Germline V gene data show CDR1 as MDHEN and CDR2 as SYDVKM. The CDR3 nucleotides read TGTGCCAGCAGCCACAACGCCGGGGCGGGGGTAACCTACGAGCAGTACTTC. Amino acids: CASSHNAGAGVTYEQYF.

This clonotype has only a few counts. The CDR3 reads CASSPGLDQETQYF. The CDR3 coding sequence is TGTGCCAGCAGCCCAGGACTGGATCAAGAGACCCAGTACTTC. The chain uses TRBV7-9 and TRBJ2-5; perhaps TRBD2 as D (5 bases). CDR3 length: 14 residues. The germline V and J ends were trimmed by 5 bases and 2 bases, with 12 bases remaining between them. Germline CDR1 is SEHNR and CDR2 is FQNEAQ (reference sequence).

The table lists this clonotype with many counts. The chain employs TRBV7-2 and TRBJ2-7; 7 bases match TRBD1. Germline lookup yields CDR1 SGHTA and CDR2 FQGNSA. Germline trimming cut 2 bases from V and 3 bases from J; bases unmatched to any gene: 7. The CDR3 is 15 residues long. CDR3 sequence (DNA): TGTGCCAGCAGCTTACAGAACAGGGGTCTCTACGAGCAGTACTTC. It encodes CASSLQNRGLYEQYF.

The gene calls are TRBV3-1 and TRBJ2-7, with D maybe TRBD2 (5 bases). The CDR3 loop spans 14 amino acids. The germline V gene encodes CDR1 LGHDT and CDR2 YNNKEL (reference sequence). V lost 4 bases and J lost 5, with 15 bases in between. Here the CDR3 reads CASSLIGSGNEQYF. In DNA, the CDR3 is TGTGCCAGCAGCCTGATAGGATCCGGGAACGAGCAGTACTTC.

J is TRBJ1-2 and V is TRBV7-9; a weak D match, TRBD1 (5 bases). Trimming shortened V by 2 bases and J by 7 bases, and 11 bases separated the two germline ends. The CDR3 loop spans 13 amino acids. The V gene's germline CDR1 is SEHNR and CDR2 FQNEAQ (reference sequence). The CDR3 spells CASSLSRAGGYTF. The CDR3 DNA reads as TGTGCCAGCAGCTTAAGCAGGGCGGGTGGCTACACCTTC.

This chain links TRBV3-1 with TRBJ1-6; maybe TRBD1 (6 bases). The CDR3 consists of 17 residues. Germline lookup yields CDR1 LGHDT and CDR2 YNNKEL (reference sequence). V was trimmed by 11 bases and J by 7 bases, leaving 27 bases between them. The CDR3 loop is CACCQHFGQRSNSPLHF. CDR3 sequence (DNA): TGTGCCTGCTGCCAACACTTCGGACAGAGGAGCAATTCACCCCTCCACTTT.

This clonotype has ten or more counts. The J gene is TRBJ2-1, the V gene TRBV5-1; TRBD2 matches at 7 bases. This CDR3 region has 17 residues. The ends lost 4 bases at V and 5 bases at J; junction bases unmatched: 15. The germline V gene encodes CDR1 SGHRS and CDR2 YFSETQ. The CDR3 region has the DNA TGCGCCAGCAGCGTGCTACTAGCGACTGGAGGGAACAATGAGCAGTTCTTC. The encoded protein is CASSVLLATGGNNEQFF. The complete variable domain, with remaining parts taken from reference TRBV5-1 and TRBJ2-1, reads KAGVTQTPRYLIKTRGQQVTLSCSPISGHRSVSWYQQTPGQGLQFLFEYFSETQRNKGNFPGRFSGRQFSNSRSEMNVSTLELGDSALYLCASSVLLATGGNNEQFFGPGTRLTVL.

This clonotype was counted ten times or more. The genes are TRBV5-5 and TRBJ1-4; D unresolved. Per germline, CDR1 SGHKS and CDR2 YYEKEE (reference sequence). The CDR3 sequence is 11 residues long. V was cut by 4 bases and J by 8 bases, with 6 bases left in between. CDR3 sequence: CASSLQEKLFF. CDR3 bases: TGTGCCAGCAGCCTGCAGGAAAAACTGTTTTTT.

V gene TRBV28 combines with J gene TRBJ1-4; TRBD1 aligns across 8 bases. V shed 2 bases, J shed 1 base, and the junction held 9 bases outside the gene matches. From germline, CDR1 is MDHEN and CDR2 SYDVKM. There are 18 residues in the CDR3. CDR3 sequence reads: CASSLARGQIRTNEKLFF. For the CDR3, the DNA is TGTGCCAGCAGTTTAGCCAGGGGGCAGATTCGAACTAATGAAAAACTGTTTTTT.

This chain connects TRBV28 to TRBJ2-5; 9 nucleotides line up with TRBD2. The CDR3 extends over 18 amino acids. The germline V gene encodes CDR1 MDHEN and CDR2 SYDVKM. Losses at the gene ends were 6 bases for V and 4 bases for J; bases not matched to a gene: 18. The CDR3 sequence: CASSPEKSAGGSGETQYF. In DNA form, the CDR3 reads TGTGCCAGCAGCCCAGAAAAATCAGCGGGGGGTTCGGGAGAGACCCAGTACTTC.

CDR3 in DNA: TGTGCCAGCAGTTTAACATACGGGCAGCCCTATGGCTACACCTTC. This codes for CASSLTYGQPYGYTF. The V and J genes are TRBV27 and TRBJ1-2; D gene ambiguous. The germline V gene has CDR1 MNHEY and CDR2 SMNVEV (reference sequence). V was pared by 2 bases and J by 4 bases, with 14 bases between. The CDR3 loop spans 15 amino acids.

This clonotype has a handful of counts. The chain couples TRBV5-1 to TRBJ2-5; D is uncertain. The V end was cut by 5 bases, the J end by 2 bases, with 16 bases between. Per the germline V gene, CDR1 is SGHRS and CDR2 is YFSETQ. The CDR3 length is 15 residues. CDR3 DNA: TGCGCCAGCAGGCTAAGTGGGTCGGATCAAGAGACCCAGTACTTC. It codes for CASRLSGSDQETQYF.